This T cell receptor (beta chain) is drawn from a study of blood T cell repertoires in COVID-19. Across the whole study: The United States, Italy and Spain were the sources of the acute and convalescent COVID-19 samples. PBMCs, B-cell-depleted T cells, or T cells were the source of the cDNA or gDNA that made up the material.

Germline V lookup: CDR1 SGDLS, CDR2 YYNGEE. V was pared by 4 bases and J by 0 bases, with 5 bases of the junction left unmatched. The CDR3 runs 15 residues. Here immunoSEQ multiplex PCR was the method, and the copy in TCRdb shows in-frame clones only, minus some. The sample includes 130,000 to 150,000 clones, just under 90% seen only once; the top ten take 8% to 9%. This clonotype was sampled from a woman between 50 and 59 years old with active or convalescent COVID-19. The sequenced sample was peripheral blood. J is TRBJ2-3 and V is TRBV9; 7 bases align to TRBD1. CDR3 sequence (DNA): TGTGCCAGCAGCCAGACAGGGCTTAGCACAGATACGCAGTATTTT. It is translated as CASSQTGLSTDTQYF.